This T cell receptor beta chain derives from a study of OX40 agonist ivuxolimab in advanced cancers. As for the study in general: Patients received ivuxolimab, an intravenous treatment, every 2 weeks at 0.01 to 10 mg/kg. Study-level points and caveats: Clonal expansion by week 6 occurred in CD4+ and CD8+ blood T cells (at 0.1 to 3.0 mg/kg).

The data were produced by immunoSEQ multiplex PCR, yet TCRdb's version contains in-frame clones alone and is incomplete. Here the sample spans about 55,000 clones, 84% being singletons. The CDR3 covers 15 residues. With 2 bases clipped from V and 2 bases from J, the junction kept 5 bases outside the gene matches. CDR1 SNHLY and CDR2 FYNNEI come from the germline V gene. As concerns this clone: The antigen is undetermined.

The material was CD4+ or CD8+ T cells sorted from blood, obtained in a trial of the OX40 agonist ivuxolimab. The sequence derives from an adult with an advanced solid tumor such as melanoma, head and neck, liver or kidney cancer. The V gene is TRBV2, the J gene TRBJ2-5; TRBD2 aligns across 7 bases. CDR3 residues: CASSESLAAQETQYF. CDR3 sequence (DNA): TGTGCCAGCAGTGAATCGCTAGCGGCACAAGAGACCCAGTACTTC. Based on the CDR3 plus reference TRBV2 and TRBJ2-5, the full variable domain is EPEVTQTPSHQVTQMGQEVILRCVPISNHLYFYWYRQILGQKVEFLVSFYNNEISEKSEIFDDQFSVERPDGSNFTLKIRSTKLEDSAMYFCASSESLAAQETQYFGPGTRLLVL.